The 13 T cell receptor beta chains below come from one sample, sequenced in a study of shared clonotypes between healthy human individuals. Libraries were prepared by immunoSEQ multiplex PCR; TCRdb keeps only in-frame clonotypes and omits some of them. Of 1.4 million to 1.5 million clones listed, roughly 97% are singletons. Input material: naive CD4+ T cells sorted from blood. Subset in this sample: CD45RA+ positively selected. The receptor source for this set is a man aged 25-45 years in good health.

As regards this clone: Other DNA sequences of this sample code for an identical CDR3. The chain employs TRBV2 and TRBJ2-5; D unclear. The germline V gene encodes CDR1 SNHLY and CDR2 FYNNEI. Trimming removed 11 bases at V and 0 bases at J, with 10 bases between. The CDR3 is 12 amino acids. The CDR3 nucleotides read TGTGCCTCCCGCACAGACCAAGAGACCCAGTACTTC. This gives the protein CASRTDQETQYF.

On this clone itself: The sample has other DNA sequences that encode this CDR3 too. This chain uses TRBV28 with TRBJ1-5; perhaps TRBD1 as D (6 bases). CDR1 and CDR2 from the germline V gene are MDHEN and SYDVKM. The CDR3 sequence is 15 residues long. V dropped 1 base and J dropped 4 bases, with 11 bases sitting between them. CDR3: CASSLFGRGNQPQHF. CDR3 nucleotides: TGTGCCAGCAGTTTATTTGGCAGGGGTAATCAGCCCCAGCATTTT.

V and J are TRBV10-2 and TRBJ2-7; D ambiguous. The CDR3 contains 12 residues. Germline V CDR1 and CDR2: WSHSY, SAAADI. V was shortened by 7 bases and J by 2 bases, with 9 bases between the two germline ends. The CDR3 is CASNYRAYEQYF. DNA of the CDR3: TGCGCCAGCAACTACCGCGCCTACGAGCAGTACTTC.

The count of this clone is one. The CDR3: CASSIRPSNDYEQYF. CDR3 bases: TGTGCCAGCAGCATACGACCGTCAAACGACTACGAGCAGTACTTC. The chain links TRBV11-2 to TRBJ2-7; D is undetermined. This CDR3 is built from 15 residues. Germline CDR1 is SGHAT and CDR2 is FQNNGV. The ends were cut back, 5 bases at V and 3 bases at J, with 17 bases in the middle. The whole variable domain, filled in from reference TRBV11-2 and TRBJ2-7, reads EAGVAQSPRYKIIEKRQSVAFWCNPISGHATLYWYQQILGQGPKLLIQFQNNGVVDDSQLPKDRFSAERLKGVDSTLKIQPAKLEDSAVYLCASSIRPSNDYEQYFGPGTRLTVT.

The chain combines TRBV29-1 with TRBJ2-2, with 8 positions matching TRBD2. V shed 1 base and J 0 bases; nucleotides not matched to a gene: 4. The CDR3 has 16 amino acids. From germline, CDR1 is SQVTM and CDR2 ANQGSEA. CDR3 bases: TGCAGCGTTGAAGCTAGCGGGTACGCGAACACCGGGGAGCTGTTTTTT. Translated, it gives CSVEASGYANTGELFF.

V gene TRBV18 combines with J gene TRBJ2-5; D possibly corresponds to TRBD2 (5 bases). The CDR3 consists of 17 residues. Trimming removed 3 bases from V and 5 bases from J, with 22 bases in between. From germline, CDR1 is KGHSH and CDR2 LQKENI. The DNA of the CDR3 is TGTGCCAGCTCACCCATCCCGGGGATGGAACGTCGTGAGACCCAGTACTTC. Its protein is CASSPIPGMERRETQYF.

This chain uses TRBV29-1 with TRBJ2-1, with D possibly being TRBD2 (6 bases). V was trimmed by 3 bases and J by 0 bases, leaving 9 bases between them. This CDR3 has 14 residues. CDR1 is SQVTM, CDR2 ANQGSEA, per germline. CDR3 nucleotide sequence: TGCAGCGTTGATCGGGAGTACTCCTACAATGAGCAGTTCTTC. As protein: CSVDREYSYNEQFF.

The V gene is TRBV18, the J gene TRBJ2-1, with D perhaps TRBD2 (5 bases). The V end lost 1 base, the J end lost 8 bases, and 12 bases lay between the germline ends. The CDR3 spans 14 residues. In germline, CDR1 is KGHSH, CDR2 LQKENI. CDR3 coding DNA: TGTGCCAGCTCACCACAAGCACTGCGGGATGAGCAGTTCTTC. This gives the protein CASSPQALRDEQFF.

The chain links TRBV7-3 to TRBJ2-1, with 12 bases aligning to TRBD2. Germline V gene data show CDR1 as SGHTA and CDR2 as FQGTGA. The CDR3 runs to 15 residues. After removal of 5 bases from V and 4 bases from J, the junction contained 3 bases not matched to a gene. The CDR3, as DNA: TGTGCCAGCAGCAATGGACTAGCGGGGTACAATGAGCAGTTCTTC. It codes for CASSNGLAGYNEQFF.

The V and J genes are TRBV11-2 and TRBJ1-2; weak D call: TRBD1 (5 bases). With 0 bases removed from V and 3 bases from J, the gap between germline ends came to 11 bases. The CDR3 loop spans 15 amino acids. CDR1 is SGHAT, CDR2 FQNNGV, per germline. This CDR3 reads CASSLDLFRDYGYTF. The CDR3 DNA reads TGTGCCAGCAGCTTAGATCTTTTCAGGGACTATGGCTACACCTTC.

This clone appeared once. This chain links TRBV5-5 with TRBJ2-2; 12 bases agree with TRBD2. Germline-derived CDR1 and CDR2 are SGHKS and YYEKEE (reference sequence). After removal of 4 bases from V and 4 bases from J, the junction contained 5 bases not matched to a gene. The CDR3 loop spans 16 amino acids. CDR3 in amino acids: CASSPGLAGPTGELFF. CDR3 DNA: TGTGCCAGCAGCCCTGGACTAGCGGGACCCACCGGGGAGCTGTTTTTT.

The chain employs TRBV6-1 and TRBJ2-2; no clear D. The CDR3 has 18 residues. Per the germline V gene, CDR1 is MNHNS and CDR2 is SASEGT. V shed 0 bases and J shed 4 bases, with 18 bases lying between them. CDR3 nucleotides: TGTGCCAGCAGTGAAGCGCCGGTGAGCCTCCCACTCACCGGGGAGCTGTTTTTT. Protein product: CASSEAPVSLPLTGELFF.

V usage is TRBV29-1 and J usage is TRBJ2-1, with 10 bases lining up with TRBD1. J was trimmed by 0 bases and V by 1 base; bases with no gene match: 9. Germline-derived CDR1 and CDR2 are SQVTM and ANQGSEA. The CDR3 totals 18 residues. The CDR3 is CSVEAGTGVSISYNEQFF. In DNA, the CDR3 is TGCAGCGTTGAAGCCGGGACAGGGGTATCTATCTCCTACAATGAGCAGTTCTTC.